The TCR beta chain under discussion was sequenced for a study of T cell responses to AZD1222 COVID-19 vaccine. CDR1 and CDR2 from the germline V gene are MDHEN and SYDVKM. J gave up 0 bases and V 4 bases, and 2 bases lay outside the gene matches. The CDR3 has 16 amino acids. The method was immunoSEQ multiplex PCR; TCRdb's version includes in-frame clones alone and lacks a portion of them. The table lists 40,000 to 65,000 clones, about 81% of them singletons. The sample in question was peripheral blood, obtained on day 0 of AZD1222 vaccination. The TCR comes from an adult in good health. The gene calls are TRBV28 and TRBJ1-4; 10 bases agree with TRBD1. The CDR3: CASSWTGGSTNEKLFF. As DNA, the CDR3 is TGTGCCAGCAGTTGGACAGGGGGTTCAACTAATGAAAAACTGTTTTTT. Filled out from reference TRBV28 and TRBJ1-4, the complete variable domain reads DVKVTQSSRYLVKRTGEKVFLECVQDMDHENMFWYRQDPGLGLRLIYFSYDVKMKEKGDIPEGYSVSREKKERFSLILESASTNQTSMYLCASSWTGGSTNEKLFFGSGTQLSVL.